The present T cell receptor beta chain was sequenced within a study of PD-L1 blockade in urothelial cancer. Overall study context: Per blood sample, T cells had a median of roughly 150,000.

CDR1 and CDR2 from the germline V gene are LGHNA and YSLEER. V shed 3 bases and J shed 4 bases, with 16 bases lying between them. CDR3 size: 15 residues. Worth noting for this clone: Its antigen is as yet unknown.

The study's findings and limits: Sub-median blood TCR clonality before treatment predicted longer survival.

As for time point: pretreatment peripheral blood. Locally advanced or metastatic urothelial carcinoma affected the patients. Clones were read by immunoSEQ multiplex PCR, and TCRdb kept only the in-frame ones, dropping some. The sample contains roughly 50,000 clones, approximately 90% of which appear only once. This receptor was identified in an older woman with urothelial cancer. V is TRBV4-3 and J is TRBJ2-7, with a possible D match to TRBD1 (6 bases). The starting material was PBMCs, obtained around atezolizumab (anti-PD-L1) treatment. Written as DNA, the CDR3 is TGCGCCAGCAGCCAGGACCGGGACAAACGTTACGAGCAGTACTTC. Amino acids: CASSQDRDKRYEQYF.